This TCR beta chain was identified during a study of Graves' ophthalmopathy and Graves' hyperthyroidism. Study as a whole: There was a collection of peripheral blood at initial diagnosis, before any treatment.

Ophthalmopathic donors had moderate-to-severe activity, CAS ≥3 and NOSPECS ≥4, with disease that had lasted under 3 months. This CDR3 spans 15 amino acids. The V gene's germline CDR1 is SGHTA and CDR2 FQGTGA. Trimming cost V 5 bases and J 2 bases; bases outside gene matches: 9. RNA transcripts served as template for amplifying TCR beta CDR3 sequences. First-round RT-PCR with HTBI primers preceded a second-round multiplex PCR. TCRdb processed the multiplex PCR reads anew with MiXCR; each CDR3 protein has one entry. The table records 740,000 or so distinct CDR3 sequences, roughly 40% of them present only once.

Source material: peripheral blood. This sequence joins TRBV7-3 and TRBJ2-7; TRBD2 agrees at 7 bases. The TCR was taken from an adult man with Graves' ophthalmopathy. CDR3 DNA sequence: TGTGCCAGCAGCCAAGAAGCTAGCGGCGCCTACGAGCAGTACTTC. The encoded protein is CASSQEASGAYEQYF.